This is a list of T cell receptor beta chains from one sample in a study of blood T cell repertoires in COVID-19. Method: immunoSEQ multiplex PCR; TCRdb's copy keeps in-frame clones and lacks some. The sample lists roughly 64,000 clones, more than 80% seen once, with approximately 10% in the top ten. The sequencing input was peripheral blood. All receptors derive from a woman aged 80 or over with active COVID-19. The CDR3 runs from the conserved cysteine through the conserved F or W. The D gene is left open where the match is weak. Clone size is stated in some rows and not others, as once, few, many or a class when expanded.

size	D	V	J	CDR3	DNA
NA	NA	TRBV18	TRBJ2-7	CASSPSYYEQYF	TGTGCCAGCTCACCGAGCTACTACGAGCAGTACTTC
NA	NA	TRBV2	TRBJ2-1	CASSEARLVLVNEQFF	TGTGCCAGCAGTGAAGCGCGGCTAGTTTTGGTGAATGAGCAGTTCTTC
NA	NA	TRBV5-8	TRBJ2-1	CASTPELESNEQFF	TGTGCCAGCACGCCTGAACTAGAGAGCAATGAGCAGTTCTTC
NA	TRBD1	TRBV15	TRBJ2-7	CATSRISGQGPYEQYF	TGTGCCACCAGCAGAATATCGGGACAGGGACCCTACGAGCAGTACTTC
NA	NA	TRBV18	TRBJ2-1	CASSTTGDFYNEQFF	TGTGCCAGCTCAACCACAGGGGACTTCTACAATGAGCAGTTCTTC
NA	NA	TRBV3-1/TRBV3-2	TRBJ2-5	CASSPGLRRLETQYF	TGTGCCAGCAGCCCTGGTCTCAGGCGTCTGGAGACCCAGTACTTC
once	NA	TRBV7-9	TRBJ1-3	CASSPQGRAIYF	TGTGCCAGCAGCCCACAGGGCAGGGCCATATATTTT
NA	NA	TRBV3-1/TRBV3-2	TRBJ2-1	CASSPRGYNEQFF	TGTGCCAGCAGCCCTCGGGGGTACAATGAGCAGTTCTTC
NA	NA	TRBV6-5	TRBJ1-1	CASSYKGGTEAFF	TGTGCCAGCAGTTACAAAGGGGGCACTGAAGCTTTCTTT
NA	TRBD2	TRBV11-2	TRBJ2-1	CASSLGAGSNEQFF	TGTGCCAGCAGCTTAGGAGCGGGATCCAATGAGCAGTTCTTC
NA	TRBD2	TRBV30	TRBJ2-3	CACPGGPSTDTQYF	TGTGCCTGCCCGGGGGGGCCGAGCACAGATACGCAGTATTTT
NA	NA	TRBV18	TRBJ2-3	CASSPRSTNRDTQYF	TGTGCCAGCTCACCACGGTCGACTAACCGGGATACGCAGTATTTT
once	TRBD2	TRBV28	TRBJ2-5	CASSYGGRIQETQYF	TGTGCCAGCAGTTACGGCGGGAGGATCCAAGAGACCCAGTACTTC
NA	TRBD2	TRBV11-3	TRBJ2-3	CASSLDSSGGTDTQYF	TGTGCCAGCAGCTTAGATTCTAGCGGGGGCACAGATACGCAGTATTTT
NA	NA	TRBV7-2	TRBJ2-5	CASSLAVDQETQYF	TGTGCCAGCAGCTTAGCGGTAGACCAAGAGACCCAGTACTTC
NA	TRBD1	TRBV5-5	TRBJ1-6	CASSREPGQGGSPLHF	TGTGCCAGCAGCCGGGAGCCGGGACAGGGTGGTTCACCCCTCCACTTT
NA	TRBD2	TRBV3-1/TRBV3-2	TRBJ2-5	CASSRLAGGRETQYF	TGTGCCAGCAGCAGACTAGCGGGAGGGAGAGAGACCCAGTACTTC
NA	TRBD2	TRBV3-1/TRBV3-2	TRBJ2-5	CASSQDQLAAYQETQYF	TGTGCCAGCAGCCAAGATCAACTAGCGGCGTACCAAGAGACCCAGTACTTC
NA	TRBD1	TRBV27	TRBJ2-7	CASFDRVPSGEQYF	TGTGCCAGTTTCGACAGGGTACCCTCCGGCGAGCAGTACTTC
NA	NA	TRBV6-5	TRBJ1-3	CASSPSRGVGNTIYF	TGTGCCAGCAGTCCCTCCCGCGGGGTGGGAAACACCATATATTTT
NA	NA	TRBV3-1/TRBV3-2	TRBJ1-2	CASSQTGSRVPANYGYTF	TGTGCCAGCAGCCAAACAGGGAGTAGAGTGCCAGCTAACTATGGCTACACCTTC
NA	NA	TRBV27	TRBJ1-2	CASSLFGGYGYTF	TGTGCCAGCAGTTTATTCGGGGGGTATGGCTACACCTTC
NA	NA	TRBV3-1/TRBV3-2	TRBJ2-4	CASSQDSSSKNIQYF	TGTGCCAGCAGCCAAGATTCTTCGTCCAAAAACATTCAGTACTTC
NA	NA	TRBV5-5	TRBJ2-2	CASRGAELNTGELFF	TGTGCCAGCAGGGGGGCCGAACTGAACACCGGGGAGCTGTTTTTT
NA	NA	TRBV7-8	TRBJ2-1	CASSLGGGRSSYNEQFF	TGTGCCAGCAGCTTAGGGGGAGGACGGAGCTCCTACAATGAGCAGTTCTTC
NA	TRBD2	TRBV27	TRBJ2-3	CASSLVLAGGEGSQYF	TGTGCCAGCAGTTTAGTACTAGCGGGGGGCGAGGGTTCGCAGTATTTT
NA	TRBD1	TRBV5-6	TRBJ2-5	CASSLVSGQGIGETQYF	TGTGCCAGCAGCTTGGTCTCGGGACAGGGGATCGGAGAGACCCAGTACTTC
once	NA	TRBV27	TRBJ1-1	CASSFAQGNTEAFF	TGTGCCAGCAGTTTTGCCCAGGGGAACACTGAAGCTTTCTTT
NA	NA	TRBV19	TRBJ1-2	CASSNDLRAAYGYTF	TGTGCCAGTAGTAACGACCTCAGGGCCGCCTATGGCTACACCTTC